This T cell receptor beta chain emerged from a study of T cells expressing NK-cell markers. Study conclusions and caveats: Dominant NKG2C+ clonotypes accounted for about 1.0-7.0% of CD8+ T cells in six donors. Four donors' CD3+CD56-NKG2C+ cells were dominated by the same clonotypes.

TCRdb reprocessed the 5' RACE reads and stores each CDR3 protein as one record, lacking DNA. Its table records over 120,000 distinct CDR3 sequences. Comments on this clonotype: The antigen is undetermined.

The sequencing sample was made of blood T cells: a sorted CD56 or NKG2C T cell subset, CD4+ or CD8+ T cells, or bulk PBMC T cells (not recorded which). The origin of this receptor is a man aged 18 to 30 in good health.

CDR3 sequence: CASSQGSGAAYEQYF. The chain links TRBV4-3 to TRBJ2-7. CDR1 is LGHNA, CDR2 YSLEER, per germline. This CDR3 region has 15 residues.